This TCR beta chain comes out of a study of shared clonotypes between healthy human individuals. Authors' methods: ImmunoSEQ output held junction-only sequences without quality scores, so filtering differed. Sequenced by immunoSEQ multiplex PCR; TCRdb stores in-frame clones only, minus some. V, J and clone size were drawn from that table, and D and trimming were deduced from the DNA. The repertoire holds over 2 million clones, with about 90% as singletons. There are a few counts of this clone. Its antigen remains unknown. The V gene end was trimmed by 4 bases and the J gene end by 6 bases; junction bases not matched to a gene: 8. The CDR3 loop spans 14 amino acids. Per germline, CDR1 MRHNA and CDR2 SNTAGT. All donors qualified as healthy HIV-negative adults and had experienced no recent acute infections or vaccinations. Notes on the study in general: Estimated richness values were generally larger in naive subsets than in memory subsets. Non-shared clonotypes were found to have lower generation probabilities than the clonotypes that were shared by all four of the sorted-subset donors.

Sequenced: naive CD4+ T cells from PBMCs. As for subset: CD45RA+ positively selected. The TCR originated in a man younger than 35 in good health. Some clones in this sample may be carry-over from other donors' samples. The chain uses TRBV6-4 and TRBJ1-1; 7 bases align to TRBD1. CDR3 sequence (DNA): TGTGCCAGCAGTGCCGACAGGGCGGGGGCTGAAGCTTTCTTT. It specifies CASSADRAGAEAFF.